The text below deals with one TCR beta chain. V was clipped by 5 bases and J by 8 bases; unmatched bases: 14. Germline assignment: CDR1 MDHEN and CDR2 SYDVKM. The CDR3 is 15 residues long. In the original analysis: By means of reference gene primer amplification, nucleated cell counts were estimated. Assay: immunoSEQ multiplex PCR; the TCRdb copy retains only in-frame clones and omits some. The D gene and trimming were derived from the DNA, and the V and J assignments and clone size from that table. The sample holds some 300,000 clones, 90% seen once. This entry is derived from a study of blood T cell repertoires in COVID-19. As for the study in general: Spain, Italy and the United States supplied samples that represented acute and convalescent COVID-19. T cells, B-cell-depleted T cells, or PBMCs supplied cDNA or gDNA.

The receptor comes from a middle-aged woman with COVID-19, enrolled during active disease. Sample: peripheral blood. This chain connects TRBV28 to TRBJ1-2, with TRBD1 matching over 7 bases. The CDR3 reads CASSPSAGGGRGYTF. DNA of the CDR3: TGTGCCAGCAGTCCCTCCGCAGGGGGAGGTCGGGGCTACACCTTC.